The TCR beta chain under discussion was sequenced for a study of T-cell reconstitution after alpha-beta-depleted transplantation in children. Study outcomes and limitations: Several hundred rapidly expanded clones from non-depleted graft cells reportedly supplied alpha-beta T cells about two months post-transplant. One year post-transplant, T-cell counts and diversity were largely derived from T cells produced anew. Certain patients had high TCRbeta diversity at day 60, and it came from recipient T cells and thymic progenitors that survived.

Unique molecular identifiers were used in preparing the TCRbeta library. TCRdb reprocessed the PCR reads via MiXCR and lists one record per CDR3 protein. This sample carries approximately 350,000 distinct CDR3 sequences, about a sixth of them seen once, and the ten largest clones take roughly 41%. This clonotype came up a few times. As yet, its antigen is unknown. CDR3 length: 16 amino acids. Germline V gene data show CDR1 as SQVTM and CDR2 as ANQGSEA. The V segment lost 4 bases and the J segment 5 bases; nucleotides outside the gene matches: 9. The chain links TRBV29-1 to TRBJ2-7, with TRBD2 identical over 15 bases. This TCR came from a male patient between 2 and 15 years old who had a stem cell transplant for acute lymphoblastic leukemia, so the T cells may come from the graft donor. The sample in question was PBMCs, mostly from graft donor cells, obtained 360 days after TCRalphabeta/CD19-depleted stem cell transplant. DNA for the CDR3: TGCAGCGTTGCGGAGGGACTAGCGGGAGGTTTCGACGAGCAGTACTTC. Amino acid sequence: CSVAEGLAGGFDEQYF.